The source of this TCR beta chain is a study of naive and memory T cell subsets. After the first PCR, alpha and beta chain libraries were processed separately. This clonotype was counted a few times. Trimming shortened V by 3 bases and J by 1 base, and 13 bases separated the two germline ends. Germline values: CDR1 SQVTM, CDR2 ANQGSEA. This CDR3 spans 14 amino acids. The beta constant-region primer was an equimolar mix of two oligonucleotides covering TRBC1 and TRBC2. TCRdb fed the UMI-ligation and nested PCR reads into MiXCR, producing one record per CDR3 protein. The data hold under 100,000 distinct CDR3 sequences, with around 7% observed a single time.

The chain uses TRBV29-1 and TRBJ2-7, with a possible D match to TRBD1 (5 bases). This clonotype originated in a human donor in good health. Sequenced sample: central memory CD4+ T cells from blood. The CDR3 nucleotides read TGCAGCGTTGAGTTGGCAGGGCGGTCCTACGAGCAGTACTTC. Its protein product is CSVELAGRSYEQYF.